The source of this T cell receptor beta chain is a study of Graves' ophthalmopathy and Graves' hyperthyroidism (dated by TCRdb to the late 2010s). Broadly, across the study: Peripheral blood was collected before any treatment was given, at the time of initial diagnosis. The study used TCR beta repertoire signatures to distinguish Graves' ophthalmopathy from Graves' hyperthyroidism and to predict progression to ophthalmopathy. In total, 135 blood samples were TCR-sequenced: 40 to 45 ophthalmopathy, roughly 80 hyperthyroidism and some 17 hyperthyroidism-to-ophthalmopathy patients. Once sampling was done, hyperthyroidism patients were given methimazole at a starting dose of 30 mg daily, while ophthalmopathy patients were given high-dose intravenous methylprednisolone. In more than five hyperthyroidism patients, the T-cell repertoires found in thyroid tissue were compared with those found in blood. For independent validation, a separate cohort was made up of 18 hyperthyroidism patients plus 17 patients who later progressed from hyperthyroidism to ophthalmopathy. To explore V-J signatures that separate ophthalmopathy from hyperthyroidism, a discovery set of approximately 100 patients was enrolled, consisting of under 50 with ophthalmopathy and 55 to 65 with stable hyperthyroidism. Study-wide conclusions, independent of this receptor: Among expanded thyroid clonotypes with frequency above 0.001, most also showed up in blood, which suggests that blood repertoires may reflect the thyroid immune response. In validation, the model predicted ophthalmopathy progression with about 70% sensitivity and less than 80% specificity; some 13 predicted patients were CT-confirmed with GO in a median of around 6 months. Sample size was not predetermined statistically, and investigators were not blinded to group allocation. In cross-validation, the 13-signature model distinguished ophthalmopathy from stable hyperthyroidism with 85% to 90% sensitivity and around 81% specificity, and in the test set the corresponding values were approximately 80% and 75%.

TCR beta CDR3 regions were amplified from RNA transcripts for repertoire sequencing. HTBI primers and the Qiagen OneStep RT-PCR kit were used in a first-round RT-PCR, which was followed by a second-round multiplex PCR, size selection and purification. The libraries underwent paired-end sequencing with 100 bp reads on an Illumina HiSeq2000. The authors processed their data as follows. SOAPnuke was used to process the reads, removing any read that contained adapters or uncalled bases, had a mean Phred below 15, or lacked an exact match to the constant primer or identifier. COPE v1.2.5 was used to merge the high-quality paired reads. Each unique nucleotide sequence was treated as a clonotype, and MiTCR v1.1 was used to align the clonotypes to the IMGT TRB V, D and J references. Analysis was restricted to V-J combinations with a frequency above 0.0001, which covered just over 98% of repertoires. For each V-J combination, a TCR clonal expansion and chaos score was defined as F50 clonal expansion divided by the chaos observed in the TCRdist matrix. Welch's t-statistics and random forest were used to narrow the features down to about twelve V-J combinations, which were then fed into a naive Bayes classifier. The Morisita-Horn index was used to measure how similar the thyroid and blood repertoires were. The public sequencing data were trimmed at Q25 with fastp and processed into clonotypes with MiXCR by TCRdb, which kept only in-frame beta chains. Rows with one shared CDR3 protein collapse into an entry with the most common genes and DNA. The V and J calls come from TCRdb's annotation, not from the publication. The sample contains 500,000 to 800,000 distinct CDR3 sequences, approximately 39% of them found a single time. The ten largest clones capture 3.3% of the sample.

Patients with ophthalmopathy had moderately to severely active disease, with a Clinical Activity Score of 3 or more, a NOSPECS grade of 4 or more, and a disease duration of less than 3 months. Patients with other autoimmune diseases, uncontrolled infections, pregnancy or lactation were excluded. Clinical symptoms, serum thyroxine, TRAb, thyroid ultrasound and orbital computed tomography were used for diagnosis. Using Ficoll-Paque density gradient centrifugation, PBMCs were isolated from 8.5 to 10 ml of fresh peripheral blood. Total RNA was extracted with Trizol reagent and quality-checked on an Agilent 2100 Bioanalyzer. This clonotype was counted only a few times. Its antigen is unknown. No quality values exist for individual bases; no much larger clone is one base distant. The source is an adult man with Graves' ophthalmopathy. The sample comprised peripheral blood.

The CDR3 amino acid sequence is: CSVELPYGYTF. The DNA sequence is given as TGCAGCGTTGAACTGCCCTATGGCTACACCTTC. This chain is built from TRBV29-1 and TRBJ1-2; the D gene is not confidently resolved. The junction carries 5 bases between V and J, which are trimmed by 2 bases and 4 bases respectively. Taken from the germline V gene, the CDR1 and CDR2 loops are SQVTM and ANQGSEA. The CDR3 measures 11 amino acids from cysteine to phenylalanine. Of all the DNA, just the CDR3 is kept, 33 bases in frame from base 1. Where the CDR3 stops, the reference TRBV29-1 and TRBJ1-2 genes take over; the full variable domain is SAVISQKPSRDICQRGTSLTIQCQVDSQVTMMFWYRQQPGQSLTLIATANQGSEATYESGFVIDKFPISRPNLTFSTLTVSNMSPEDSSIYLCSVELPYGYTFGSGTRLTVV.